Sequencing of this TCR beta chain was carried out in a study of control samples from healthy donors and cancer patients. Assay: immunoSEQ multiplex PCR; the TCRdb copy retains only in-frame clones and omits some. The repertoire holds about 89,000 clones, about 84% seen once, with approximately 2.1% in the top ten. The TCR sequence derives from a woman aged 35 to 49 in good health. The sequencing sample was made of blood.

The CDR3 DNA reads TGTGCCAGCTCGGATTATTCCTACGAGCAGTACTTC. As protein: CASSDYSYEQYF. The chain joins TRBV18 to TRBJ2-7, with D hard to call. In germline, CDR1 is KGHSH, CDR2 LQKENI. This CDR3 contains 12 residues. Trimming took off 6 bases at V and 1 base at J, with 7 bases between the two ends.